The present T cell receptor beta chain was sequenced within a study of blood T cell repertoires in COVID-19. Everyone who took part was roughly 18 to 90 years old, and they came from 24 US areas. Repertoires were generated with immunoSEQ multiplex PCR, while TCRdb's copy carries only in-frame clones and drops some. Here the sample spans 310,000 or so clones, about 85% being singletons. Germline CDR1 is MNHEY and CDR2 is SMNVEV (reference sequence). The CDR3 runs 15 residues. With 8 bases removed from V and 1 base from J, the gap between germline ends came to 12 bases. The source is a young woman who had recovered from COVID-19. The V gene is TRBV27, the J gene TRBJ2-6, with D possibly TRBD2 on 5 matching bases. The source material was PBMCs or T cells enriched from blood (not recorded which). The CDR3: CASRRGMSGANVLTF. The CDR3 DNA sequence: TGTGCCAGCCGCAGAGGGATGTCTGGGGCCAACGTCCTGACTTTC.